This T cell receptor (beta chain) was sequenced during a study of CD8 T cells in ankylosing spondylitis. Quantitative 5'-RACE with molecular barcodes was used to make the TCR beta libraries. TCRdb passed the 5' RACE reads through MiXCR, listing each CDR3 protein once. This table has around 890,000 distinct CDR3 sequences, about an eighth appearing once. The V gene end was trimmed by 6 bases and the J gene end by 1 base; junction bases not matched to a gene: 5. This CDR3 has 15 residues. Whole-study findings and limits: Ankylosing spondylitis blood appeared to carry a characteristic TCR beta motif of several highly homologous variants.

A remark on this clonotype: Its antigen is unidentified.

The receptor was isolated from a male donor with ankylosing spondylitis. The rearrangement joins TRBV12-3 or TRBV12-4 to TRBJ2-2; the match to TRBD1 covers 7 bases. The sequencing sample was made of blood, either unsorted or a sorted T cell fraction (not recorded which). CDR3 protein: CASSHRQGNTGELFF. Written as DNA, the CDR3 is TGTGCCAGCAGCCACCGACAGGGGAACACCGGGGAGCTGTTTTTT.